A selection of T cell receptor beta chains follows, all from one sample in a study of blood T cells in healthy people across ages. MiXCR was run by TCRdb on the 5' RACE reads, yielding one entry per CDR3 protein. This sample carries roughly 900,000 distinct CDR3 sequences, approximately 49% of them seen once, and the ten largest clones take over 10%. Sequenced input: blood. All receptors come from a man aged 25-45 years in good health. Both conserved end residues are part of each CDR3. The D gene is left open where the match is weak. Only part of the rows carry a size: once, few, many, or a class if the clone is expanded.

j_call,v_call,d_call,clone_size,cdr3_aa,cdr3_nt
TRBJ2-3,TRBV7-2,NA,NA,CASSPGKAQGITDTQYF,TGTGCCAGCAGCCCGGGGAAGGCACAGGGTATCACAGATACGCAGTATTTT
TRBJ1-6,TRBV4-1,NA,NA,CASSQETQSSYNSPLHF,TGCGCCAGCAGCCAAGAGACCCAATCCTCCTATAATTCACCCCTCCACTTT
TRBJ2-1,TRBV4-2,NA,few,CASSRSLRVPASYNEQFF,TGTGCCAGCAGCCGATCACTCAGGGTTCCGGCCTCCTACAATGAGCAGTTCTTC
TRBJ2-7,TRBV29-1,NA,NA,CSVEVWDVSSYEQYF,TGCAGCGTTGAAGTGTGGGACGTCAGCTCCTACGAGCAGTACTTC
TRBJ2-3,TRBV9,NA,NA,CASSVEGVRTDTQYF,TGTGCCAGCAGCGTAGAAGGGGTGAGGACAGATACGCAGTATTTT
TRBJ2-5,TRBV20-1,TRBD1,NA,CSATTGGVVETQYF,TGCAGTGCTACGACAGGGGGGGTAGTGGAGACCCAGTACTTC
TRBJ2-3,TRBV11-2,NA,NA,CASSLGGGARVQYF,TGTGCCAGCAGCTTAGGTGGGGGGGCCCGGGTGCAGTATTTT
TRBJ2-1,TRBV10-3,TRBD2,few,CATQKTSGAYNEQFF,TGTGCCACCCAGAAGACTAGCGGGGCATACAATGAGCAGTTCTTC
TRBJ2-1,TRBV9,TRBD1,many,CASSVTDRVSYNEQFF,TGTGCCAGCAGCGTTACTGACAGGGTCTCCTACAATGAGCAGTTCTTC
TRBJ2-3,TRBV5-1,TRBD1,few,CASSLVGTGATDTQYF,TGCGCCAGCAGCTTGGTAGGAACAGGGGCCACGGATACGCAGTATTTT
TRBJ2-1,TRBV6-6,TRBD2,few,CASSYIDGGNEQFF,TGTGCCAGCAGTTACATTGACGGGGGGAATGAGCAGTTCTTC
TRBJ1-1,TRBV29-1,NA,NA,CSGKQGATEAFF,TGCAGTGGTAAACAGGGCGCCACTGAAGCTTTCTTT
TRBJ2-1,TRBV12-3/TRBV12-4,NA,NA,CAIRRGYNEQFF,TGTGCCATCCGTAGGGGGTACAATGAGCAGTTCTTC
TRBJ1-4,TRBV29-1,TRBD1,NA,CSNRQGTNEKLFF,TGCAGCAACCGACAGGGAACTAATGAAAAACTGTTTTTT
TRBJ1-2,TRBV7-2,NA,few,CASSLGAGSHYGYTF,TGTGCCAGCAGCTTAGGGGCAGGGAGTCACTATGGCTACACCTTC
TRBJ1-2,TRBV4-2,NA,few,CASSQPEFNYGYTF,TGTGCCAGCAGCCAACCTGAATTTAACTATGGCTACACCTTC
TRBJ1-6,TRBV21-1,NA,NA,CASSKAGANSPLHF,TGTGCCAGCAGCAAAGCGGGGGCTAATTCACCCCTCCACTTT
TRBJ2-1,TRBV15,NA,NA,CATAKLDRNEQFF,TGTGCCACCGCTAAACTAGATAGAAATGAGCAGTTCTTC
TRBJ1-2,TRBV7-8,NA,many,CASSLANRDYGYTF,TGTGCCAGCAGCTTAGCGAACAGAGACTATGGCTACACCTTC
TRBJ2-1,TRBV25-1,TRBD2,NA,CASSEGGSSGGRYNEQFF,TGTGCCAGCAGTGAGGGGGGTAGTAGCGGGGGCCGTTACAATGAGCAGTTCTTC
TRBJ2-1,TRBV27,NA,NA,CASSVRGQYNEQFF,TGTGCCAGCAGTGTACGGGGACAATACAATGAGCAGTTCTTC
TRBJ1-4,TRBV2,NA,NA,CASRLSQGKTNEKLFF,TGTGCCAGCAGGCTAAGCCAGGGAAAAACTAATGAAAAACTGTTTTTT
TRBJ2-7,TRBV11-3,NA,NA,CASSLEASAPEQYF,TGTGCCAGCAGCTTAGAGGCCAGTGCCCCCGAGCAGTACTTC
TRBJ1-5,TRBV7-2,NA,NA,CASSLYHRESVDQPQHF,TGTGCCAGCAGCTTATACCACAGGGAGAGTGTCGATCAGCCCCAGCATTTT
TRBJ1-6,TRBV6-5,NA,few,CASSFEGPYSPLHF,TGTGCCAGCAGTTTTGAGGGTCCATATTCACCCCTCCACTTT
TRBJ1-2,TRBV19,TRBD1,NA,CASSRIYTGDYGYTF,TGTGCCAGTAGTAGGATCTACACAGGGGATTATGGCTACACCTTC
TRBJ1-2,TRBV2,NA,NA,CASSDPLSGNYGYTF,TGTGCCAGCAGTGACCCCTTGAGCGGGAACTATGGCTACACCTTC
TRBJ2-1,TRBV6-2/TRBV6-3,NA,NA,CASSPLGQSSYNEQFF,TGTGCCAGCAGCCCCTTAGGCCAGAGCTCCTACAATGAGCAGTTCTTC
TRBJ1-3,TRBV28,TRBD1,NA,CASSFGDRGGVDTIYF,TGTGCCAGCAGTTTTGGGGACAGGGGTGGCGTAGACACCATATATTTT
TRBJ1-6,TRBV20-1,NA,NA,CSARDRGSSSYNSPLHF,TGCAGTGCTAGAGATCGGGGCAGCTCCTCCTATAATTCACCCCTCCACTTT
TRBJ2-3,TRBV20-1,TRBD2,many,CSAHLAGGLDTQYF,TGCAGTGCTCACCTAGCGGGGGGGCTAGATACGCAGTATTTT
TRBJ2-2,TRBV4-1,TRBD1,NA,CASSQETGGNTGELFF,TGCGCCAGCAGCCAAGAGACAGGGGGGAACACCGGGGAGCTGTTTTTT
TRBJ1-1,TRBV20-1,TRBD1,few,CSARDRGGTEAFF,TGCAGTGCTCGGGACAGGGGGGGCACTGAAGCTTTCTTT
TRBJ2-4,TRBV28,TRBD1,NA,CASSFGGQGGRGAKNIQYF,TGTGCCAGCAGTTTTGGAGGACAGGGGGGTAGAGGGGCCAAAAACATTCAGTACTTC
TRBJ2-7,TRBV4-1,TRBD1,few,CASSQETGPNYEQYF,TGCGCCAGCAGCCAAGAGACAGGGCCCAACTACGAGCAGTACTTC
TRBJ2-2,TRBV4-1,TRBD2,NA,CASSQAGGNVGGELFF,TGCGCCAGCAGCCAGGCGGGGGGCAATGTGGGCGGGGAGCTGTTTTTT
TRBJ1-2,TRBV12-3/TRBV12-4,TRBD1,NA,CASSPPGQIYGYTF,TGTGCCAGCAGTCCCCCGGGACAGATCTATGGCTACACCTTC
TRBJ2-3,TRBV7-2,NA,NA,CASSLQSAYSTDTQYF,TGTGCCAGCAGCTTACAGTCGGCCTACAGCACAGATACGCAGTATTTT